The present T cell receptor (beta chain) was sequenced within a study of PD-1 blockade in classical Hodgkin lymphoma. Broader study findings: Possible causes of repertoire differences, disease activity or prior therapy, remain undefined.

After autologous stem cell transplantation all patients relapsed, and prior brentuximab vedotin exposure differed between cohorts. The protocol was immunoSEQ multiplex PCR, while the TCRdb copy is restricted to in-frame clones and leaves out a portion. The sample has around 42,000 clones; over 55% are singletons. Unmatched junction bases numbered 5, after V lost 2 bases and J lost 4 bases. CDR3 length: 15 amino acids. CDR1 is SGHNT, CDR2 YYREEE, per germline (reference sequence). With respect to this clone: Its specificity is unknown.

This clonotype originated in a human donor with classical Hodgkin lymphoma. The rearrangement joins TRBV5-4 to TRBJ2-5, with 10 bases identical to TRBD1. Sample: peripheral blood mononuclear cells (PBMCs), taken at baseline. The CDR3 sequence is CASSLRQGAGETQYF. The CDR3 coding sequence is TGTGCCAGCAGCTTAAGACAGGGGGCGGGAGAGACCCAGTACTTC.